This TCR beta chain was captured by sequencing in a study of blood T cell repertoires in COVID-19. As for the study in general: The United States, Italy and Spain provided the acute and convalescent COVID-19 samples. T cells, B-cell-depleted T cells, or PBMCs supplied cDNA or gDNA.

V trimming: 7 bases; J trimming: 3 bases; junction bases outside the gene matches: 3. Per the germline V gene, CDR1 is KGHDR and CDR2 is SFDVKD. CDR3 size: 14 residues. Original analysis: Reference gene primers were amplified, and this amplification served to estimate nucleated cell counts. Sequencing was performed with immunoSEQ multiplex PCR; in TCRdb, only in-frame clones are kept and a portion is missing. Clone size and the V and J calls come from that table; the DNA yielded D and trimming. Among 230,000 or so clones listed, around 82% were seen once. Input material: peripheral blood. This rearrangement joins TRBV24-1 to TRBJ2-3, with TRBD2 matching over 10 bases. The clonotype was recovered from a man between 40 and 49 years old with active or convalescent COVID-19. CDR3 sequence: CATSGLAETDTQYF. Written as DNA, the CDR3 is TGTGCCACCAGCGGACTAGCGGAAACAGATACGCAGTATTTT.